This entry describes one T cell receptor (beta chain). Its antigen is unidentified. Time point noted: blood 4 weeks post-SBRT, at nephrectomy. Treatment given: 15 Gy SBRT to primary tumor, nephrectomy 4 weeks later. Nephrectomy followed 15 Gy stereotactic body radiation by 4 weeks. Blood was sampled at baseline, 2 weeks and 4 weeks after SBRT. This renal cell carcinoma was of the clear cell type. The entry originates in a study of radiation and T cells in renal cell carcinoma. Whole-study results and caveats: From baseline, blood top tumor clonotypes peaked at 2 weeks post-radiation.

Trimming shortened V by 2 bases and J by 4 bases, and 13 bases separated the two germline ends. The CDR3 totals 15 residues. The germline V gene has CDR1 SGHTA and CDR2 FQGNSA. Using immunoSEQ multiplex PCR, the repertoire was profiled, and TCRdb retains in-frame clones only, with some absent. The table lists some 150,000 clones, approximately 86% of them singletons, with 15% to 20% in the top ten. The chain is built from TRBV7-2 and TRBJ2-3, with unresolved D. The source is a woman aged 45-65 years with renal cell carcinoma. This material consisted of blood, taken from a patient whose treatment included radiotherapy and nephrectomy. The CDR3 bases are TGTGCCAGCAGCTTAAGCCCCTGGTACCCAGATACGCAGTATTTT. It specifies CASSLSPWYPDTQYF.